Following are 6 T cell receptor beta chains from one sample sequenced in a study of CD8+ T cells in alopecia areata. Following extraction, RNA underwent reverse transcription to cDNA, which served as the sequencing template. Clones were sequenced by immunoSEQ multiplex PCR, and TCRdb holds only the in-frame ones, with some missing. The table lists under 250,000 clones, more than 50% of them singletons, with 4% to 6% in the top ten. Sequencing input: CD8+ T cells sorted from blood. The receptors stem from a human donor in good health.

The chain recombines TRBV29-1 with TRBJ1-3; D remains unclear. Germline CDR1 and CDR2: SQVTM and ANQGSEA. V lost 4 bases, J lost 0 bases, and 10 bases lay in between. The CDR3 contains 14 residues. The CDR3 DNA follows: TGCAGCGTTGGTGGGGAAACCTCTGGAAACACCATATATTTT. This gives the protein CSVGGETSGNTIYF. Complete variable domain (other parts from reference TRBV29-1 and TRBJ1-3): SAVISQKPSRDICQRGTSLTIQCQVDSQVTMMFWYRQQPGQSLTLIATANQGSEATYESGFVIDKFPISRPNLTFSTLTVSNMSPEDSSIYLCSVGGETSGNTIYFGEGSWLTVV.

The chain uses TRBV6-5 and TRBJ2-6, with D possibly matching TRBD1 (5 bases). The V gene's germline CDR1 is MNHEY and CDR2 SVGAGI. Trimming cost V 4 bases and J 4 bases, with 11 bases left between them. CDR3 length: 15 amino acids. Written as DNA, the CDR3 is TGTGCCAGCAGTTTGGGGCTGGGCGGGGCCAACGTCCTGACTTTC. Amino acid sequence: CASSLGLGGANVLTF.

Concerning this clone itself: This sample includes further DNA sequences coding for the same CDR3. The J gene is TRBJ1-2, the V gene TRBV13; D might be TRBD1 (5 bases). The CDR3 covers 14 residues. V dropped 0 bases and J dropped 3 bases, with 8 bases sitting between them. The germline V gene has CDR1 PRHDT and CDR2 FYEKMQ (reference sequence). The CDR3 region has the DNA TGTGCCAGCAGCTTAGGGCAGGGTGACTATGGCTACACCTTC. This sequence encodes CASSLGQGDYGYTF.

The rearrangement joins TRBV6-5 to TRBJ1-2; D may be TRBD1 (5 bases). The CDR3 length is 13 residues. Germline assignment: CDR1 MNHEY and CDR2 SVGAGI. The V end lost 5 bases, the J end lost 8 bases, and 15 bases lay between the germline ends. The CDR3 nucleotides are TGTGCCAGCAGTCAATCCAGGGATGGGGGCTACACCTTC. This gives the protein CASSQSRDGGYTF.

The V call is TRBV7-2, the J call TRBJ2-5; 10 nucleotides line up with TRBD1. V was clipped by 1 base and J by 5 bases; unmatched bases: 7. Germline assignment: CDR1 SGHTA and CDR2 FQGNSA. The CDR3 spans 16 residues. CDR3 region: CASSLVVTGGGETQYF. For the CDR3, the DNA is TGTGCCAGCAGCTTAGTTGTGACAGGGGGCGGTGAGACCCAGTACTTC. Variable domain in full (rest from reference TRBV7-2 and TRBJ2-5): GAGVSQSPSNKVTEKGKDVELRCDPISGHTALYWYRQSLGQGLEFLIYFQGNSAPDKSGLPSDRFSAERTGGSVSTLTIQRTQQEDSAVYLCASSLVVTGGGETQYFGPGTRLLVL.

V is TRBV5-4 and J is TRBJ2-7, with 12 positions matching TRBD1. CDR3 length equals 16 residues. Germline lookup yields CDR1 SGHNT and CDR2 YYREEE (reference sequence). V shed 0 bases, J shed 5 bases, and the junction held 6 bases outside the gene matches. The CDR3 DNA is TGTGCCAGCAGCTTGGCCTCCGGGACAGGGGGCCACGAGCAGTACTTC. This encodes CASSLASGTGGHEQYF.